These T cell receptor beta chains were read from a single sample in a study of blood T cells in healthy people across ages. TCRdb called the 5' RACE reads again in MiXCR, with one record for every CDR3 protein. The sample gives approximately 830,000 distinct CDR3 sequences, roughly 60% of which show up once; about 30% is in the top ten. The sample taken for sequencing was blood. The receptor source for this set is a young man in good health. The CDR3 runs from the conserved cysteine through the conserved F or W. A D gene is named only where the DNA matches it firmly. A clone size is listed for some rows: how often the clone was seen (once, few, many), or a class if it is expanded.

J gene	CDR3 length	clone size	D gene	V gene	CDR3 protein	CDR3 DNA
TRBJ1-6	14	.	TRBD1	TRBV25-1	CASTQTGTGGTLHF	TGTGCCAGCACTCAAACCGGGACAGGTGGCACCCTCCACTTT
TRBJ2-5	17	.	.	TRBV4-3	CASSSTIAGQYQETQYF	TGCGCCAGCAGCTCCACAATAGCGGGACAGTACCAAGAGACCCAGTACTTC
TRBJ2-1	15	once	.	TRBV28	CASSLIASSYNEQFF	TGTGCCAGCAGTTTAATAGCGTCCTCCTACAATGAGCAGTTCTTC
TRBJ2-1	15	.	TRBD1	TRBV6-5	CASSAWYGTGNEQFF	TGTGCCAGCAGCGCGTGGTATGGGACAGGCAATGAGCAGTTCTTC
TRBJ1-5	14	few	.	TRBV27	CASSTPDGNQPQHF	TGTGCCAGCAGTACCCCGGACGGCAATCAGCCCCAGCATTTT
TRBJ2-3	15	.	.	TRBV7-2	CASSLDGRFTATQYF	TGTGCCAGCAGCTTAGATGGCCGGTTTACAGCTACGCAGTATTTT
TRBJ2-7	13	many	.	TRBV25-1	CASSETGIHEQYF	TGTGCCAGCAGTGAAACCGGGATCCACGAGCAGTACTTC
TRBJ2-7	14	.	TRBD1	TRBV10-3	CAISLQGAAYEQYF	TGTGCCATCAGCCTACAGGGGGCCGCCTACGAGCAGTACTTC
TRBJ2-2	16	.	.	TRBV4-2	CASSQDWQGGTGELFF	TGTGCCAGCAGCCAAGATTGGCAGGGTGGCACCGGGGAGCTGTTTTTT
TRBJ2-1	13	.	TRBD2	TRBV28	CASRGAGRDEQFF	TGTGCCAGCCGAGGAGCGGGGCGGGATGAGCAGTTCTTC
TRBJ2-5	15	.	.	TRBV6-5	CASRLIRTAQETQYF	TGTGCCAGCAGACTAATCCGGACAGCACAAGAGACCCAGTACTTC
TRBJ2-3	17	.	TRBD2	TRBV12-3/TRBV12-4	CASSRLAGGPVTDTQYF	TGTGCCAGCAGTCGCCTAGCGGGGGGGCCTGTCACAGATACGCAGTATTTT
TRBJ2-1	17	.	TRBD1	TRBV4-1	CASSQPKDRETYNEQFF	TGCGCCAGCAGCCAACCGAAAGACAGGGAAACCTACAATGAGCAGTTCTTC
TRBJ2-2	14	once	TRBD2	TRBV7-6	CASSFNGGTGELFF	TGTGCCAGCAGCTTTAACGGGGGGACCGGGGAGCTGTTTTTT
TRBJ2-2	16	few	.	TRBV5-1	CASSLGPEKNTGELFF	TGCGCCAGCAGCCTAGGGCCGGAGAAGAACACCGGGGAGCTGTTTTTT
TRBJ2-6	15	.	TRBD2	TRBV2	CASKRERAGANVLTF	TGTGCCAGCAAGCGGGAAAGAGCTGGGGCCAACGTCCTGACTTTC